Shown below are 22 T cell receptor beta chains from a single sample sequenced in a study of human T cells and chemical hapten exposure. Described time point: patch test 3, about 24 weeks after DPC sensitization. Treatment meaning: therapeutic diphenylcyclopropenone sensitization with weekly scalp DPC. One entry per CDR3 protein, called by TCRdb with MiXCR from the RACE reads. This table has 110,000 or so distinct CDR3 sequences, roughly a third appearing once. The source was whole blood, collected in connection with sensitization to the hapten diphenylcyclopropenone (DPC). The receptors were sampled from a man between 35 and 55 years old with alopecia areata. Some clones in this sample may be carry-over from other donors' samples.

This clonotype was observed a handful of times. The chain uses TRBV20-1 and TRBJ2-3; 7 bases are shared with TRBD2. The CDR3 spans 14 residues. With 6 bases clipped from V and 6 bases from J, the junction kept 12 bases outside the gene matches. Germline V gives CDR1 DFQATT, CDR2 SNEGSKA (reference sequence). Written as DNA, the CDR3 is TGCAGTGCGAGCCGGGGGGACCGTCTTGATACGCAGTATTTT. It encodes CSASRGDRLDTQYF.

This clonotype came up a few times. The chain joins TRBV5-1 to TRBJ2-7; 9 positions match TRBD1. The CDR3 covers 14 residues. V gave up 2 bases and J gave up 2 bases; unmatched junction bases: 2. From germline, CDR1 is SGHRS and CDR2 YFSETQ. The CDR3 protein is CASSFGQGTYEQYV. The CDR3 coding sequence is TGCGCCAGCAGCTTTGGACAGGGGACCTACGAGCAGTACGTC.

CDR3 loop: CASSYTISSGANVLTF. CDR3 sequence (DNA): TGTGCCAGCAGTTACACCATTAGCTCTGGGGCCAACGTCCTGACTTTC. V is TRBV6-2 or TRBV6-3 and J is TRBJ2-6; no definite D call. Germline CDR1 and CDR2: MNHEY and SVGEGT. The CDR3 covers 16 residues. Trimming stripped 2 bases from V and 0 bases from J, with 8 bases between.

The V gene is TRBV3-1, the J gene TRBJ2-1, with TRBD2 identical over 9 bases. V lost 1 base, J lost 7 bases, and 2 bases stayed unmatched. The CDR3 runs to 14 residues. Germline values: CDR1 LGHDT, CDR2 YNNKEL (reference sequence). The CDR3: CASSQGLAGNEQFF. The CDR3 DNA is TGTGCCAGCAGCCAAGGGCTAGCGGGAAATGAGCAGTTCTTC.

This clonotype turned up a few times. The rearrangement joins TRBV6-5 to TRBJ2-3; TRBD2 is a possible D gene (6 bases). This CDR3 region has 14 residues. Trimming left V 5 bases short and J 3 bases short, with 12 bases between. Germline V lookup: CDR1 MNHEY, CDR2 SVGAGI. This CDR3 reads CASSLAWGTDTQYF. Written as DNA, the CDR3 is TGTGCCAGCAGTCTAGCGTGGGGTACAGATACGCAGTATTTT.

This clonotype was seen a few times. The V call is TRBV6-6, the J call TRBJ1-3; tentatively, D is TRBD1 (5 bases). This CDR3 has 15 amino acids. Germline assignment: CDR1 MNHNY and CDR2 SVGAGI (reference sequence). Trimming cost V 0 bases and J 4 bases, with 10 bases left between them. Written as DNA, the CDR3 is TGTGCCAGCAGTTACTCGGAGGGGTCGGGAAACACCATATATTTT. Protein sequence: CASSYSEGSGNTIYF.

The genes are TRBV11-3 and TRBJ2-1; maybe TRBD2 (6 bases). Germline-derived CDR1 and CDR2 are SGHNT and YENEEA. Trimming left V 6 bases short and J 8 bases short, with 14 bases between. The CDR3 covers 13 residues. The CDR3 loop is CASRPRDSDEQFF. CDR3 in DNA: TGTGCCAGCAGGCCACGGGACTCGGATGAGCAGTTCTTC.

The chain joins TRBV20-1 to TRBJ2-1, with TRBD2 matching over 8 bases. Unmatched junction bases numbered 9, after V lost 2 bases and J lost 3 bases. The CDR3 runs 16 residues. The germline CDR1 and CDR2 sequences are DFQATT and SNEGSKA (reference sequence). The CDR3 DNA reads as TGCAGTGCTAGAATTAGCGGGGCTATGAACTACAATGAGCAGTTCTTC. Translation: CSARISGAMNYNEQFF.

This clonotype was seen more than once but under ten times. The CDR3 protein is CASSPARDRVLKNTGELFF. CDR3 nucleotides: TGTGCCAGCTCACCCGCGCGGGACAGGGTCCTTAAGAACACCGGGGAGCTGTTTTTT. This sequence joins TRBV18 and TRBJ2-2, with 9 bases aligning to TRBD1. The CDR3 length is 19 residues. In germline, CDR1 is KGHSH, CDR2 LQKENI. Unmatched junction bases numbered 12, after V lost 3 bases and J lost 1 base.

This clonotype was detected only a few times. The genes are TRBV29-1 and TRBJ1-5, with TRBD1 as a possible D gene (6 bases). V lost 4 bases, J lost 6 bases, and 13 bases lay in between. In germline, CDR1 is SQVTM, CDR2 ANQGSEA. The CDR3 length is 13 residues. The DNA for the CDR3 is TGCAGCGTTGTACCAGGGGCAGGTCAGCCCCAGCATTTT. It encodes CSVVPGAGQPQHF.

The gene calls are TRBV28 and TRBJ1-5; no reliable D call. This CDR3 has 8 amino acids. V lost 8 bases, J lost 9 bases, and 2 bases lay in between. The germline V gene encodes CDR1 MDHEN and CDR2 SYDVKM. The CDR3 sequence is CASGPQHF. DNA of the CDR3: TGTGCCAGCGGGCCCCAGCATTTT.

J is TRBJ2-1 and V is TRBV3-1, with 12 positions matching TRBD2. Germline V CDR1 and CDR2: LGHDT, YNNKEL (reference sequence). Trimming at V came to 0 bases and at J to 9 bases, leaving 6 bases not matched to a gene. The CDR3 is 16 amino acids. The CDR3 here is CASSQDPSGRGGEQFF. CDR3 coding DNA: TGTGCCAGCAGCCAAGACCCTAGCGGGAGGGGGGGTGAGCAGTTCTTC.

This chain connects TRBV6-1 to TRBJ1-5; tentative D call: TRBD1 (6 bases). V was clipped by 6 bases and J by 3 bases, with 21 bases between them. CDR1 is MNHNS and CDR2 is SASEGT in the germline V gene. This CDR3 has 17 amino acids. In DNA form, the CDR3 reads TGTGCCAGCAGGGTCCGCGGGGGTCAGGGGTACAATCAGCCCCAGCATTTT. This translates into CASRVRGGQGYNQPQHF.

The chain employs TRBV6-5 and TRBJ2-5; D might be TRBD2 (5 bases). The CDR3 extends over 15 amino acids. Germline values: CDR1 MNHEY, CDR2 SVGAGI. V lost 8 bases to trimming and J lost 5 bases, with 21 bases between them. CDR3 coding DNA: TGTGCCAGCGGGGATCGGGGTAGTTCTACGGAGACCCAGTACTTC. Its translation: CASGDRGSSTETQYF.

The chain is built from TRBV9 and TRBJ2-2, with D possibly TRBD2 on 6 matching bases. Germline loops: CDR1 SGDLS, CDR2 YYNGEE. V was clipped by 0 bases and J by 6 bases, with 9 bases between them. This CDR3 is built from 14 residues. The CDR3 sequence is CASSVEERAGELFF. As DNA, the CDR3 is TGTGCCAGCAGCGTAGAGGAGCGGGCCGGGGAGCTGTTTTTT.

The chain links TRBV6-5 to TRBJ1-3; the match to TRBD1 covers 7 bases. After removal of 6 bases from V and 9 bases from J, the junction contained 11 bases not matched to a gene. CDR1 is MNHEY, CDR2 SVGAGI, per germline. The CDR3 contains 14 residues. CDR3 loop: CASRPPGTDSTIYF. CDR3 bases: TGTGCCAGCAGGCCACCCGGGACAGATAGCACCATATATTTT.

This clonotype was observed a handful of times. The genes are TRBV7-2 and TRBJ2-7, with D perhaps matching TRBD2 (5 bases). The CDR3 extends over 13 amino acids. Germline V CDR1 and CDR2: SGHTA, FQGNSA. Trimming left V 0 bases short and J 6 bases short, with 9 bases between. The CDR3 region has the DNA TGTGCCAGCAGCTTAGCAACGGCGGGCGAGCAGTACTTC. Its translation is CASSLATAGEQYF.

This clonotype has a handful of counts. The chain uses TRBV6-2 or TRBV6-3 and TRBJ2-4, with TRBD2 as a possible D gene (5 bases). Germline loops: CDR1 MNHEY, CDR2 SVGEGT. The CDR3 runs to 16 residues. Trimming removed 2 bases at V and 4 bases at J, with 15 bases between. CDR3 nucleotides: TGTGCCAGCAGTTACATTAAGGACTGGACTAAAAACATTCAGTACTTC. This gives the protein CASSYIKDWTKNIQYF.

This clonotype was detected ten times or more. The chain is built from TRBV6-5 and TRBJ2-1; 7 bases are a match to TRBD2. The CDR3 contains 14 residues. CDR1 MNHEY and CDR2 SVGAGI come from the germline V gene. V shed 7 bases and J 0 bases; nucleotides not matched to a gene: 3. CDR3 coding DNA: TGTGCCAGCATGGGGGGGAACTCCTACAATGAGCAGTTCTTC. It translates to CASMGGNSYNEQFF.

This clonotype was observed a handful of times. The chain joins TRBV9 to TRBJ2-1; D is unclear. Germline CDR1 reads SGDLS; CDR2 reads YYNGEE. The CDR3 runs 14 residues. With 4 bases removed from V and 8 bases from J, the gap between germline ends came to 16 bases. In DNA form, the CDR3 reads TGTGCCAGCAGCACCGGATCCCTTGTAGATGAGCAGTTCTTC. The encoded protein is CASSTGSLVDEQFF.

This rearrangement joins TRBV4-3 to TRBJ2-7; perhaps D is TRBD1 or TRBD2 (5 bases each). Germline CDR1 is LGHNA and CDR2 is YSLEER. Trimming cost V 0 bases and J 1 base, with 13 bases left between them. The CDR3 is 16 amino acids. In DNA form, the CDR3 reads TGCGCCAGCAGCCAAGATATTACGGGGCCGTCCTACGAGCAGTACTTC. Its protein is CASSQDITGPSYEQYF.

For the CDR3, the DNA is TGCAGCGCACCGGGGGCTGCCAATGAGCAGTTCTTC. Translating gives CSAPGAANEQFF. The genes are TRBV29-1 and TRBJ2-1; tentatively, D is TRBD1 or TRBD2 (6 bases each). The ends were cut back, 7 bases at V and 6 bases at J, with 13 bases in the middle. From germline, CDR1 is SQVTM and CDR2 ANQGSEA. The length of the CDR3 is 12 residues.